Included here is one T cell receptor beta chain sequence, with context. Its antigen target is currently unknown. No much larger clone is present one base from it, and per-base qualities are unavailable. Additional DNA sequences in this sample encode the identical CDR3. The immunoSEQ Assay was used to sequence TCRbeta CDR3 regions. After extraction, genomic DNA underwent amplification by bias-controlled multiplex PCR, followed by high-throughput sequencing. From the authors' description of their analysis: To quantify the absolute abundance of every unique TCRbeta CDR3 region, sequences were collapsed and filtered. T cell fraction was estimated by normalizing TCRbeta template counts to usable DNA, which was measured by amplifying reference genes present in all nucleated cells. Repertoire TCRs were annotated as SARS-CoV-2-specific by exact matching of V gene, CDR3 amino acid sequence and J gene to a known reactive TCR set. MIRA supplied the reference SARS-CoV-2 TCR set, which was filtered for enrichment in COVID-19-positive ImmuneCODE repertoires so that public or cross-reactive TCRs were removed. Based on the MIRA antigens, annotated TCRs were further analysed at the level of specific ORF or position within ORF. Breadth was defined as the number of annotated unique rearrangements divided by the total number of unique productive rearrangements, and depth was defined as the summed frequency of the annotated unique rearrangements. Two-sided Wilcoxon rank-sum tests were used to compare TCR breadth between groups. TCRdb limited this immuneACCESS table to in-frame rearrangements with V and J called. A share of clones is missing; checked studies link under half to unresolved V genes, and the rest is unexplained. The DNA was the basis for D and trimming; V, J and clone size are from that table. The sample profile shows under 250,000 clones; around nine tenths of them were found once. The ten largest clonotypes hold less than 3.5% of the sample.

V sheds 3 bases and J sheds 4 bases, leaving 13 bases between their ends. The CDR3 starts with the cysteine, ends with the phenylalanine, and has 13 residues. The retained sequence is limited to the CDR3, 39 bases, with the frame set at the first base. The germline V gene (reference sequence) provides CDR1 GTSNPN and CDR2 SVGIG. The record originates from a study of Ad26.COV2.S vaccination and SARS-CoV-2 variants (dated by TCRdb to 2020 to 2022). General notes on the study: Vaccine-arm donors were drawn from COV1001, a multicentre, randomized, double-blind, placebo-controlled phase I-IIa trial of Ad26.COV2.S in healthy adults. A total of approximately 30 samples were included in the TCR-sequenced set, comprising 19 Ad26.COV2.S vaccine recipients, 5 placebo recipients and 8 SARS-CoV-2 convalescent individuals. Sequencing of the TCRbeta repertoire served to evaluate the specificity and breadth of SARS-CoV-2-reactive T cell receptors following Ad26.COV2.S vaccination. Investigators did not know the trial group allocation while performing experiments and assessing outcomes. Ad26.COV2.S was administered intramuscularly at 5 x 10^10 or 1 x 10^11 viral particles, either as a single shot or as two shots given 56 days apart. Trial participants were randomized into five groups of five, in which low-dose or high-dose Ad26.COV2.S was given once or twice, or placebo was given on both occasions.

Reading the label with the study, this specimen's treatment or condition is: around 19 received Ad26.COV2.S at low or high dose, single or two shots; 5 received placebo; per-sample allocation not given. Repertoires of vaccine and placebo recipients were sequenced from samples collected on day 63 after the first injection. Cohort 1b enrolled about two dozen adults aged 18-55 years at a single site in Boston, USA, between 29 July and 7 August 2020. Ad26.COV2.S was a replication-incompetent adenovirus type 26 vector that expressed a prefusion-stabilized SARS-CoV-2 spike protein derived from the original Wuhan strain. The investigation overall reported the following: Non-spike TCR breadth was comparable between vaccine and placebo recipients, consistent with the vaccine containing only spike. Higher spike-specific TCR breadth was observed in Ad26.COV2.S recipients than in placebo recipients (P = 0.0014). The study was not powered for comparison of responses between vaccine doses or regimens. It was noted by the authors that total T cell responses may have been underestimated by the TCR breadth and depth analyses. Substantial breadth of spike-specific CD8+ and CD4+ T cell responses was reported after vaccination.

The specimen was peripheral blood, collected in a trial of Ad26.COV2.S vaccine versus placebo. This clonotype originated in a person between 18 and 65 years old who received the Ad26.COV2.S COVID-19 vaccine or a placebo. This chain is built from TRBV30 and TRBJ2-7, with the D gene tentatively TRBD1 or TRBD2, based on 5 matching bases in each. This receptor carries the CDR3 CAWSGEGTYEQYF. The nucleotide sequence reads as follows: TGTGCCTGGAGCGGAGAAGGGACGTACGAGCAGTACTTC.